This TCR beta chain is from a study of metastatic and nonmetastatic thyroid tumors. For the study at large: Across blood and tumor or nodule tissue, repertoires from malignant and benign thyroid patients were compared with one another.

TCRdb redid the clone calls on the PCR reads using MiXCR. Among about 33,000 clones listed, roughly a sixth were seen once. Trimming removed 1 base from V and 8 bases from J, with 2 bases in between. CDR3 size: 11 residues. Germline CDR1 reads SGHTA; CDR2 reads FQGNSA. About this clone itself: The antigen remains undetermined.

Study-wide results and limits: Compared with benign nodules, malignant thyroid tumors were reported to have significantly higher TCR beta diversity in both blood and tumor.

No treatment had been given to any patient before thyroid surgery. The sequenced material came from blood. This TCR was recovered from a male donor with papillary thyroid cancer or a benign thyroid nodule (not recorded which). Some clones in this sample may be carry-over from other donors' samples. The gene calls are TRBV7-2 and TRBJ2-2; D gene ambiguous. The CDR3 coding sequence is TGTGCCAGCAGCTTAGTGGGGGAGCTGTTTTTT. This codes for CASSLVGELFF.